This TCR beta chain was recovered during a study of blood T cell repertoires in COVID-19. Data came from immunoSEQ multiplex PCR; TCRdb stores just in-frame clones and leaves some out. In the table there are under 300,000 clones, roughly nine tenths of which are singletons. This CDR3 is 13 amino acids long. V was shortened by 3 bases and J by 10 bases, with 10 bases between the two germline ends. Germline assignment: CDR1 SGHTA and CDR2 FQGNSA. V gene TRBV7-2 combines with J gene TRBJ1-6; no definite D call. The TCR originated in a woman aged 35 to 49 who had recovered from COVID-19. The specimen was peripheral blood. CDR3 coding DNA: TGTGCCAGCAGCTTGGCCCCGGGGTCACCCCTCCACTTT. Amino acid sequence: CASSLAPGSPLHF.